This TCR beta chain was documented in a study of blood T cells in healthy people across ages (dated by TCRdb to the mid-2010s). For the wider study: In model experiments, template switching captured roughly one uniquely barcoded TCR beta cDNA molecule for every two T cells. Using deep sequencing normalized with unique cDNA molecular identifiers, the study measured how TCR beta repertoire diversity changes with age. The donors were split into four age groups: young (average about 16 years), middle-aged (about 40), aged (62) and long-lived (roughly 86). Using the same blood draw, the study looked at two additional independent replicas of 1 million unique cDNA reads for two donors, one aged 18 to 30 and the other aged 80 or older.

Library prep was done by 5' RACE. Sequencing instrument: Illumina HiSeq 2500. A second roughly 6 to 12 cycle PCR used a sample-barcoded 5' primer and a J-beta primer mix. Each TCR beta cDNA molecule received a unique molecular identifier from a template-switch 5' adaptor carrying 12 random nucleotides. Each sample yielded at least 2.5 million CDR3-containing paired-end reads. The Mint cDNA synthesis kit, primed by a TRBC-specific oligonucleotide, was used to synthesize first-strand cDNA from all RNA. After uracil-DNA glycosylase treatment, a first 18-cycle PCR used universal primers M1SS and BC2_uni_R on all cDNA. The authors' pipeline ran thus. For normalization, 1 million high-quality reads were randomly selected from each sample, with every read carrying a distinct molecular identifier. Instead of being binned into consensus sequences, reads that shared molecular identifiers were thrown out. MiTCR, run with a Q25 quality threshold and the strictest error-elimination algorithm, handled CDR3 identification, clonotype clustering and error correction. A nonparametric unseen species model with Euler transformation was used to estimate lower-bound total TCR beta diversity. TCRdb redid the processing of the public reads, applying fastp at Q25 and MiXCR, and retained in-frame beta chains. Every entry covers one CDR3 protein and lists the most common genes and DNA from its rows. Clone size and V and J calls follow TCRdb, not the original study. The sample table holds about 500,000 distinct CDR3 sequences, of which nearly 25% were seen once. The biggest ten clones account for around 10% of the sample.

This clonotype showed up just a few times. Its antigen specificity is not known. No base quality information exists; no much larger clone differs at one position. Systemically healthy Caucasian individuals from Russia, approximately 39 in total and aged roughly 6 to 100 years, were included as donors. Each donor gave ten milliliters of peripheral blood, drawn into EDTA-treated Vacutainer tubes. Ficoll-Paque density-gradient centrifugation was used to isolate PBMCs, with at least 6.5 million per sample. Trizol reagent was used to extract total RNA from PBMCs, with at least 5.5 micrograms per sample. The percentages of naive CD45RAhigh/CD27high T cells were determined by flow cytometry on a PBMC aliquot from every donor. From the germline V gene, CDR1 is SNHLY and CDR2 is FYNNEI. The CDR3 sequence holds 15 residues, the cysteine and phenylalanine included. Only CDR3 DNA remains: 45 bases, in frame from the first base. After removal of 8 bases from V and 5 bases from J, the junction retains 12 bases not matched to a gene.

What the research found in general, with its limitations: There was a strong correlation between observed TCR beta diversity and the percentage of naive T cells measured by flow cytometry. Estimates of total diversity from one million sequenced T cells were regarded as lower bounds and underestimates. Compared with the aged group, the long-lived group had more naive CD4+ T cells, fewer expanded clones and increased TCR diversity, suggesting age selection. Since profiling was done on bulk unsorted PBMCs, naive and antigen-experienced compartments could not be conclusively compared. As age increased, observed TCR beta diversity per million T cells dropped in a roughly linear way, and a significant reduction was already evident by age about 40. Donor CMV infection status was unknown, potentially confounding age-related changes in expanded clonotypes.

These sequences were also reported in another study, on T cells of mothers and their children. Per that second paper: Donors were nine systemically healthy Caucasian individuals: three mothers and their six children. cDNA synthesis used all of the extracted RNA, with around 1.6 ug of RNA in each 15 ul reaction. Sample barcodes and 2-4 random nucleotides were added via the M1S primer in the second PCR. Over 8 million TCR beta CDR3 reads came from each mother, compared with around 3 million reads from each child. TCR recombination output is similarly shaped by thymic selection in related and unrelated pairs, with a minor effect exerted by inherited differences. Normalized repertoire overlap in related mother-child pairs was always slightly higher than in unrelated mother-child pairs, but the difference was never significant. No persistent microchimeric T cell clones were detected, at a sensitivity of approximately 100 clones per million clonotypes. Deep NGS was used in the study to compare the TCR beta repertoires of mothers and children and to look for features that separate related mother-child pairs from unrelated individuals. The mean age was roughly 36 +/- 4 years for the mothers and roughly 10 +/- 4 years for the children. After adapter ligation was performed with NEBNext reagents, the libraries were sequenced on an Illumina HiSeq 2000 with 100+100 nt paired-end reads. To prevent cross-contamination, the mother and child libraries were prepared one month apart and sequenced in separate runs. For each donor, somewhere between roughly 500,000 and 2,300,000 distinct TCR beta clonotypes were identified. Naive TCR beta clonotypes were estimated from low-frequency clonotypes matched to each donor's FACS-determined naive share, without sorting.

The chain employs TRBV2 and TRBJ2-5, with 9 bases aligning to TRBD1. This receptor was identified in a boy aged 5-17 years in good health. Sequencing input: blood. This receptor carries the CDR3 CASYRGDRALETQYF. Here is the DNA: TGTGCCAGCTACCGTGGGGACAGGGCTTTGGAGACCCAGTACTTC.